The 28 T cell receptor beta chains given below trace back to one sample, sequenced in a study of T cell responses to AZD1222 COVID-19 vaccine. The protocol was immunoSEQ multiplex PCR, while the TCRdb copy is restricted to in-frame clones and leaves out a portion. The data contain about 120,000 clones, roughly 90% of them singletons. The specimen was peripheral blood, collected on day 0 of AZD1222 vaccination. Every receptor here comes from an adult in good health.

The CDR3 region is CASSATGHQRTDTQYF. CDR3 DNA sequence: TGTGCCAGCAGCGCAACAGGCCACCAAAGGACAGATACGCAGTATTTT. The J gene is TRBJ2-3, the V gene TRBV7-9; tentative D call: TRBD1 (5 bases). CDR3 length: 16 residues. V was trimmed by 5 bases and J by 3 bases, leaving 18 bases between them. Germline assignment: CDR1 SEHNR and CDR2 FQNEAQ (reference sequence).

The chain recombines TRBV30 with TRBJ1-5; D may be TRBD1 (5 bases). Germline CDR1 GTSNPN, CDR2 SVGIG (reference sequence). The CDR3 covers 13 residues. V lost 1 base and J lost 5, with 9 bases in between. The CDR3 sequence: CAWSGGADQPQHF. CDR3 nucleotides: TGTGCCTGGAGTGGAGGGGCCGATCAGCCCCAGCATTTT.

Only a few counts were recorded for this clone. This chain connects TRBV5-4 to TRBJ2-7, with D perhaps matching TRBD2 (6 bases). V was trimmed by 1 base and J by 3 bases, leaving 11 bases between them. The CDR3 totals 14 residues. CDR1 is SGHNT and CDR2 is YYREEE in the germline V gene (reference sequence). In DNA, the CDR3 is TGTGCCAGCAGCTTGTTTGGGGGGAACTACGAGCAGTACTTC. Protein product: CASSLFGGNYEQYF.

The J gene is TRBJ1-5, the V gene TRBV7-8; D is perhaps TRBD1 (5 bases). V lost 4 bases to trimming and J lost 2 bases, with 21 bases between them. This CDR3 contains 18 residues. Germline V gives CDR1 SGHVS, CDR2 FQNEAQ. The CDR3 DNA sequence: TGTGCCAGCAGCTCCCCCTTTCCGGGAGGGGCCGGCAATCAGCCCCAGCATTTT. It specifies CASSSPFPGGAGNQPQHF.

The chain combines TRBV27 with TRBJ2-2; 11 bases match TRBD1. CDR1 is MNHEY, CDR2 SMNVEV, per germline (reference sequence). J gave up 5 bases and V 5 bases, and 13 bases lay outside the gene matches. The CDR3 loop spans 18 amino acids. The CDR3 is CASSPIWTGGASTGELFF. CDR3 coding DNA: TGTGCCAGCAGTCCGATTTGGACAGGGGGCGCCTCGACCGGGGAGCTGTTTTTT.

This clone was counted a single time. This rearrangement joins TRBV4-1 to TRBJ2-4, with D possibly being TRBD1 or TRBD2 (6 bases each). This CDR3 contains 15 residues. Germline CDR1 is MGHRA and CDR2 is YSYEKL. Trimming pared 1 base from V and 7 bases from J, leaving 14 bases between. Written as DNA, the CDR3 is TGCGCCAGCAGCCAAGGGGTTATAGGGGGGAACATTCAGTACTTC. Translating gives CASSQGVIGGNIQYF.

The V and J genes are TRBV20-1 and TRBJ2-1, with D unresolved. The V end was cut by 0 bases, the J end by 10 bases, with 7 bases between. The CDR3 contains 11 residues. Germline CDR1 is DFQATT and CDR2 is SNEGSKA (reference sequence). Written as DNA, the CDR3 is TGCAGTGCTAGAGATCCCCCCGAGCAGTTCTTC. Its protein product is CSARDPPEQFF.

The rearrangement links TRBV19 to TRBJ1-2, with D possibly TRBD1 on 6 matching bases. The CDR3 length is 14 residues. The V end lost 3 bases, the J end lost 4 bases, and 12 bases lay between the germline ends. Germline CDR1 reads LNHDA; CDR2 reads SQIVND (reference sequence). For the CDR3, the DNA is TGTGCCAGTAGTATCGGACAGCGAGGCTATGGCTACACCTTC. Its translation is CASSIGQRGYGYTF.

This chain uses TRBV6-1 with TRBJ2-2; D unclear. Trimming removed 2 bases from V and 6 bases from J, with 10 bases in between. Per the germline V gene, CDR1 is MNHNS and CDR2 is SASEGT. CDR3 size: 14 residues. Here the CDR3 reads CASSERVQAGELFF. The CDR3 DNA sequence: TGTGCCAGCAGTGAAAGGGTTCAGGCCGGGGAGCTGTTTTTT.

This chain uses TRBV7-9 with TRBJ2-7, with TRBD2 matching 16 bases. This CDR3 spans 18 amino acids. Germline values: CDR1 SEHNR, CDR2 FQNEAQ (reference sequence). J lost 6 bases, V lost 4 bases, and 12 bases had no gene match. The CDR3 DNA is TGTGCCAGCAGCTCGGGGACTAGCGGGAGGGCCCGTCTTAGCGAGCAGTACTTC. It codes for CASSSGTSGRARLSEQYF.

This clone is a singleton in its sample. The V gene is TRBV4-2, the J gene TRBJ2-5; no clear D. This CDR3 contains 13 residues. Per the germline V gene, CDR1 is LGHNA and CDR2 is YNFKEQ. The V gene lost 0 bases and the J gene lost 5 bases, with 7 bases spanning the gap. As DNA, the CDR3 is TGTGCCAGCAGCCAAGATCTCGTGGAGACCCAGTACTTC. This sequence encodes CASSQDLVETQYF.

The DNA for the CDR3 is TGCGCCAGCAGCCAACATGGACGGGACAACTATGGCTACACCTTC. Translated: CASSQHGRDNYGYTF. The chain joins TRBV4-1 to TRBJ1-2; TRBD1 is a possible D gene (5 bases). Trimming took off 2 bases at V and 2 bases at J, with 12 bases between the two ends. Germline-derived CDR1 and CDR2 are MGHRA and YSYEKL. This CDR3 has 15 residues.

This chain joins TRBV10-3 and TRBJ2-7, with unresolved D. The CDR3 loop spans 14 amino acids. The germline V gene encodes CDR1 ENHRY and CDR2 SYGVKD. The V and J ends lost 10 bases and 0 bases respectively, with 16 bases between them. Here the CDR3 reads CATRRRADSYEQYF. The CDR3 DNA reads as TGTGCCACCCGGCGGCGAGCTGACTCCTACGAGCAGTACTTC.

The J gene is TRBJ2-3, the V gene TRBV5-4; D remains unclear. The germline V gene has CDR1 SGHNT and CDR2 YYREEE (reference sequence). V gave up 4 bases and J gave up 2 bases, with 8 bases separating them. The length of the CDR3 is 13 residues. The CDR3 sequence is CASSTKYTDTQYF. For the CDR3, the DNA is TGTGCCAGCAGCACGAAGTACACAGATACGCAGTATTTT.

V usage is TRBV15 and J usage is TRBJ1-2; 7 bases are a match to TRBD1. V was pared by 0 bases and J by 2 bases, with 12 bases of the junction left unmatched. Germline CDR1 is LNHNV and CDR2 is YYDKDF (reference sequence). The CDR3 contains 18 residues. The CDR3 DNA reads TGTGCCACCAGCAGAGACATCCCGGGACAGAGGGGGAACTATGGCTACACCTTC. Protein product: CATSRDIPGQRGNYGYTF.

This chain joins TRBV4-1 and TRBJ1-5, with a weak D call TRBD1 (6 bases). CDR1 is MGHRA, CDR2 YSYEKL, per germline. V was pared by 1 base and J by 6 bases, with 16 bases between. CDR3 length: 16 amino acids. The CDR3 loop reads CASSQVILQGGQPQHF. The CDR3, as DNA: TGCGCCAGCAGCCAAGTTATACTACAGGGCGGTCAGCCCCAGCATTTT.

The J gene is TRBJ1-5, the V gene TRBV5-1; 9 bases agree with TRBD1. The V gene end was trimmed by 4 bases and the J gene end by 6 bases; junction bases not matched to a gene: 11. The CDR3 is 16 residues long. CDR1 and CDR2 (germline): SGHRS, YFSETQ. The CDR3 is CASSAEGTGIGQPQHF. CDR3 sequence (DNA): TGCGCCAGCAGCGCGGAGGGGACAGGGATAGGTCAGCCCCAGCATTTT.

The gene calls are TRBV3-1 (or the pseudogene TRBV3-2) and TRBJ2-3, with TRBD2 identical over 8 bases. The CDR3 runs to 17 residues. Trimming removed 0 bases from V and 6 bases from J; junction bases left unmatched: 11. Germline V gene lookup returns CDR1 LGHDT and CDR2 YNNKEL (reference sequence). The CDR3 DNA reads TGTGCCAGCAGCCAAGACCCGGGCGGGAGGACGGGGGATACGCAGTATTTT. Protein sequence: CASSQDPGGRTGDTQYF.

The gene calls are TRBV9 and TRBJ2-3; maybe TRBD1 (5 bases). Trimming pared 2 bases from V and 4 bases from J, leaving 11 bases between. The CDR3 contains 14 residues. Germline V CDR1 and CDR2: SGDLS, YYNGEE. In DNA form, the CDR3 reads TGTGCCAGCAGCGTCCCGACAGTTTCAGATACGCAGTATTTT. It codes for CASSVPTVSDTQYF.

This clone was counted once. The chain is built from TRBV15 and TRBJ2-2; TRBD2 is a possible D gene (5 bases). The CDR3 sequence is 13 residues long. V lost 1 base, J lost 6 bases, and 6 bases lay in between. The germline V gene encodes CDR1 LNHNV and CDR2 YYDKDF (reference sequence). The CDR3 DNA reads TGTGCCACCAGCAGAGCCGGGGCCGGGGAGCTGTTTTTT. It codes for CATSRAGAGELFF.

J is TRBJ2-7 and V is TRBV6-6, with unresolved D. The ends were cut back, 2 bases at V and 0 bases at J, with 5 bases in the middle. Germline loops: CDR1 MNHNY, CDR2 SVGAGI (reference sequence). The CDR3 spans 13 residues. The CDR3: CASSYRTSYEQYF. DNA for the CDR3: TGTGCCAGCAGTTACAGGACCTCCTACGAGCAGTACTTC.

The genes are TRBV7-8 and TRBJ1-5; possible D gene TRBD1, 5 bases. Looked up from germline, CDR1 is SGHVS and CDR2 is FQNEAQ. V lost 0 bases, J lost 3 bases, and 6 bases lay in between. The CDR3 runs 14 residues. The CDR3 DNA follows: TGTGCCAGCAGCTTAGCGGGGACCAATCAGCCCCAGCATTTT. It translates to CASSLAGTNQPQHF.

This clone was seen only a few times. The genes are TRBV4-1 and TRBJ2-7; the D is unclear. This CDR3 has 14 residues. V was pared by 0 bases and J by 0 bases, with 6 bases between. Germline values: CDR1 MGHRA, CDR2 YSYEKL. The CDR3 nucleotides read TGCGCCAGCAGCCAAGAGTTTAGCTCCTACGAGCAGTACTTC. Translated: CASSQEFSSYEQYF.

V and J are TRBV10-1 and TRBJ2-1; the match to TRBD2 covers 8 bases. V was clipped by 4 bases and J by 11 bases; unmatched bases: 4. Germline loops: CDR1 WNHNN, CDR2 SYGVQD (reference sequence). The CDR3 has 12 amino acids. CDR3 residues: CASSGTSSKQFF. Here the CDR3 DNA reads TGCGCCAGCAGTGGGACTAGCTCCAAGCAGTTCTTC.

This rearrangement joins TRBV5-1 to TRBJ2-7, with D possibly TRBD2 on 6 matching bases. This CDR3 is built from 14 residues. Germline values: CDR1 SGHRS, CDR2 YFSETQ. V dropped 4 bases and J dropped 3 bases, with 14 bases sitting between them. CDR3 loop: CASSPGAGFYEQYF. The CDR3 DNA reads TGCGCCAGCAGCCCGGGAGCGGGTTTCTACGAGCAGTACTTC.

CDR3 amino acids: CASRGARVNEQFF. DNA of the CDR3: TGTGCCAGCCGTGGAGCCAGGGTAAATGAGCAGTTCTTC. The chain is built from TRBV5-4 and TRBJ2-1, with D possibly matching TRBD1 (5 bases). In germline, CDR1 is SGHNT, CDR2 YYREEE (reference sequence). This CDR3 contains 13 residues. Trimming took 7 bases from V and 7 from J, leaving 15 bases between them.

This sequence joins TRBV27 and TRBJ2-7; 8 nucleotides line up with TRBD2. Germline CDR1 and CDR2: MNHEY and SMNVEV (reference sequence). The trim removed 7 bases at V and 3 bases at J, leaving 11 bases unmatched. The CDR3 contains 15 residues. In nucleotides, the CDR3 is TGTGCCAGCATCCCTTTCGGGAGGGCATTCTACGAGCAGTACTTC. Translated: CASIPFGRAFYEQYF.

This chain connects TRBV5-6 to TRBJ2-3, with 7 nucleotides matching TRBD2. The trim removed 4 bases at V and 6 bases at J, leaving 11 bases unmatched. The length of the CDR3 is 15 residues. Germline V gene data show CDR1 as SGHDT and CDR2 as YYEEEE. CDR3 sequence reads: CASSLLTGGSDTQYF. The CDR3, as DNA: TGTGCCAGCAGCCTGCTCACGGGGGGATCGGATACGCAGTATTTT.